The entry that follows covers one TCR beta chain sequence. Germline V gives CDR1 SGHNT, CDR2 YENEEA. The CDR3 runs to 15 residues. After removal of 6 bases from V and 6 bases from J, the junction contained 12 bases not matched to a gene. TCRdb's copy holds only in-frame clones and misses some; the assay was immunoSEQ multiplex PCR. Among about 69,000 clones listed, under 90% were seen once. The sample comes from a study of OX40 agonist ivuxolimab in advanced cancers. The sample consisted of CD4+ or CD8+ T cells sorted from blood, taken in a trial of the OX40 agonist ivuxolimab. The rearrangement links TRBV11-3 to TRBJ2-7, with 9 bases fitting TRBD1. The source is an adult with an advanced solid tumor such as melanoma, head and neck, liver or kidney cancer. The DNA of the CDR3 is TGTGCCAGCAGTTCCCGGGACAGGGTCTCGGGCGAGCAGTACTTC. Translated: CASSSRDRVSGEQYF.